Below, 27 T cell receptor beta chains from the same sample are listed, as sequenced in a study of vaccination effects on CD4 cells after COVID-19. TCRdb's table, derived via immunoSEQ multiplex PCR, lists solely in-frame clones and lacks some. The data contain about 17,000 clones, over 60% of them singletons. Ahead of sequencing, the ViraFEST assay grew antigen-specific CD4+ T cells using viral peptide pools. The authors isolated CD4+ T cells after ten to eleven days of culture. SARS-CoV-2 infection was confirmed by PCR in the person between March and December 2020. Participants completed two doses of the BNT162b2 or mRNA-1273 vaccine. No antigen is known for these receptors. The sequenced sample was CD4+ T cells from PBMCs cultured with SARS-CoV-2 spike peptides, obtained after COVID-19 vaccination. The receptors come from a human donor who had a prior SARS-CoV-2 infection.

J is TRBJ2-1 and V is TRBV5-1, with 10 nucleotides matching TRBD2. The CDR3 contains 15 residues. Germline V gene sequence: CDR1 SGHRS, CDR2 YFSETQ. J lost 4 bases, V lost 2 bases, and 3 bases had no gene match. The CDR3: CASSLLAGRYNEQFF. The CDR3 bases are TGCGCCAGCAGCTTACTAGCGGGACGTTACAATGAGCAGTTCTTC.

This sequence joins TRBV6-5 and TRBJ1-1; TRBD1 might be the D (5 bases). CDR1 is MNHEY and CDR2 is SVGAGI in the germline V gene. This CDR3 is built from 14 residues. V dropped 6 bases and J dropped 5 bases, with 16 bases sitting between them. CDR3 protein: CASSEGPGRTEAFF. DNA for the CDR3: TGTGCCAGCAGCGAGGGGCCAGGGAGGACTGAAGCTTTCTTT.

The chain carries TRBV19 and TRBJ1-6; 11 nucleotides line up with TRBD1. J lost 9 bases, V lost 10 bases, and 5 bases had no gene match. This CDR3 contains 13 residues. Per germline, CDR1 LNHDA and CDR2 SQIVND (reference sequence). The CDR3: CATTGQGASPLHF. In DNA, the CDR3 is TGTGCCACCACAGGACAGGGGGCTTCACCCCTCCACTTT. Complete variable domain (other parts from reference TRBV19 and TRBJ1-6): DGGITQSPKYLFRKEGQNVTLSCEQNLNHDAMYWYRQDPGQGLRLIYYSQIVNDFQKGDIAEGYSVSREKKESFPLTVTSAQKNPTAFYLCATTGQGASPLHFGNGTRLTVT.

CDR3 nucleotide sequence: TGTGCCAGCAGTGACAGCGCCGGCTATGGCTACACCTTC. Its translation: CASSDSAGYGYTF. The chain is built from TRBV2 and TRBJ1-2; D is undetermined. From germline, CDR1 is SNHLY and CDR2 FYNNEI. The CDR3 has 13 residues. The germline V and J ends were trimmed by 3 bases and 4 bases, with 9 bases remaining between them.

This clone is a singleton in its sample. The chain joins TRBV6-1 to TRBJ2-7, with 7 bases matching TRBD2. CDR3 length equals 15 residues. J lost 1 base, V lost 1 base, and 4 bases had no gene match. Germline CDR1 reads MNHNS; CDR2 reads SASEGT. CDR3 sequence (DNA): TGTGCCAGCAGTGAAGTTTGGGGAGGGTCCTACGAGCAGTACTTC. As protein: CASSEVWGGSYEQYF.

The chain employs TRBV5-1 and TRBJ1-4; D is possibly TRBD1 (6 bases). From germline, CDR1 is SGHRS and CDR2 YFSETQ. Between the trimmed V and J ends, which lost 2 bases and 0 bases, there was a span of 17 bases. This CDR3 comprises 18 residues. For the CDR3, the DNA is TGCGCCAGCAGCTTTTCCAGGGGTACGCGTGCAACTAATGAAAAACTGTTTTTT. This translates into CASSFSRGTRATNEKLFF. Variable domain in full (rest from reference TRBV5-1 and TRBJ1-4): KAGVTQTPRYLIKTRGQQVTLSCSPISGHRSVSWYQQTPGQGLQFLFEYFSETQRNKGNFPGRFSGRQFSNSRSEMNVSTLELGDSALYLCASSFSRGTRATNEKLFFGSGTQLSVL.

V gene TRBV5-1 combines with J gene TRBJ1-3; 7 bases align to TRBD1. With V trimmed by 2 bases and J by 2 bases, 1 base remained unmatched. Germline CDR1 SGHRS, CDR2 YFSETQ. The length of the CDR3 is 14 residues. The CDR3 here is CASSLGTAGNTIYF. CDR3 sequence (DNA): TGCGCCAGCAGCTTAGGGACAGCTGGAAACACCATATATTTT.

In DNA form, the CDR3 reads TGTGCCACCAGTGGGGGGGGCATCAATGAGCAGTTCTTC. This encodes CATSGGGINEQFF. J is TRBJ2-1 and V is TRBV24-1; tentatively, D is TRBD2 (7 bases). The CDR3 covers 13 residues. In germline, CDR1 is KGHDR, CDR2 SFDVKD. Trimming left V 5 bases short and J 6 bases short, with 10 bases between.

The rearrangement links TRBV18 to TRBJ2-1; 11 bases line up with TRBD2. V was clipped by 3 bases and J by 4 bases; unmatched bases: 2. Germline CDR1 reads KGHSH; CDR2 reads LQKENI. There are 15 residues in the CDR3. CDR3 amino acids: CASSPGTSGYNEQFF. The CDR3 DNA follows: TGTGCCAGCTCACCCGGGACTAGCGGTTACAATGAGCAGTTCTTC.

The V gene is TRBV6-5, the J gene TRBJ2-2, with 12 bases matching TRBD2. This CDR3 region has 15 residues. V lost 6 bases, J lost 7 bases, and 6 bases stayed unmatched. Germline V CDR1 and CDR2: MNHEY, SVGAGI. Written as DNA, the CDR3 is TGTGCCAGCAGGTCTAGCGGGAGGGCCATCGGGGAGCTGTTTTTT. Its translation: CASRSSGRAIGELFF.

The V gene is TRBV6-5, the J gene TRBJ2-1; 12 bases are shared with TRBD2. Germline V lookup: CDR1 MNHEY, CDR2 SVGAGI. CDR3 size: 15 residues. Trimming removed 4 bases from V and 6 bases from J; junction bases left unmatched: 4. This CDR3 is CASSSGLAGRNEQFF. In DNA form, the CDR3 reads TGTGCCAGCAGTTCCGGACTAGCGGGGCGCAATGAGCAGTTCTTC.

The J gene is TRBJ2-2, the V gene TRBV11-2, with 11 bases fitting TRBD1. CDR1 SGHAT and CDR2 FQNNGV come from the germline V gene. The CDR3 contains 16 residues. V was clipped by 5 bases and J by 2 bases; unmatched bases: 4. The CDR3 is CASSPRTGGNTGELFF. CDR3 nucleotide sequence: TGTGCCAGCAGCCCGAGGACAGGGGGCAACACCGGGGAGCTGTTTTTT.

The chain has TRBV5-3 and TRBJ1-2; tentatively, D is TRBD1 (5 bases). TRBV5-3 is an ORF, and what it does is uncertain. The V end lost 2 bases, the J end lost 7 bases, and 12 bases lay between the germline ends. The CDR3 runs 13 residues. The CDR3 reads CARSFHGHGGYTF. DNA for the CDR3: TGTGCCAGAAGCTTTCATGGACATGGTGGCTACACCTTC.

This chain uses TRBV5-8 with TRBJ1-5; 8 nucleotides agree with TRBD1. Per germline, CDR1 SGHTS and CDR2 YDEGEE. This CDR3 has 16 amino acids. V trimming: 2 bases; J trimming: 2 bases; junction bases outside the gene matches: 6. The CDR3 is CASSFDRGERNQPQHF. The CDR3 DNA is TGTGCCAGCAGCTTTGACAGGGGCGAACGCAATCAGCCCCAGCATTTT.

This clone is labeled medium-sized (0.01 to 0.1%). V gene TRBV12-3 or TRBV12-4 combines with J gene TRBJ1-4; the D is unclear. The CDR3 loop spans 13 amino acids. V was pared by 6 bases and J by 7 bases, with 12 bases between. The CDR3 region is CASSQEASEKLFF. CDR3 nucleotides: TGTGCCAGCAGCCAAGAGGCGAGTGAAAAACTGTTTTTT.

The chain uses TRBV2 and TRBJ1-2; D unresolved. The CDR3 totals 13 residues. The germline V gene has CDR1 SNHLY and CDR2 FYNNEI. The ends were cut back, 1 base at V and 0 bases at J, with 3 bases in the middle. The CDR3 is CASSEGTNYGYTF. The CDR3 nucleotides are TGTGCCAGCAGTGAAGGGACTAACTATGGCTACACCTTC.

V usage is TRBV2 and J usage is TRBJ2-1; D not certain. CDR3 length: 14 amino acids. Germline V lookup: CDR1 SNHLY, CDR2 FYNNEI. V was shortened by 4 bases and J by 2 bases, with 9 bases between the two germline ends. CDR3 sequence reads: CASSVSETYNEQFF. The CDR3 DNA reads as TGTGCCAGCAGTGTATCCGAGACCTACAATGAGCAGTTCTTC.

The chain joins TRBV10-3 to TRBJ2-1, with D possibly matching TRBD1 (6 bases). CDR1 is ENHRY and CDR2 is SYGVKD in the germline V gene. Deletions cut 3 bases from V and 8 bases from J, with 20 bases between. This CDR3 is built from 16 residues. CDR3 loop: CAISDWGANRQDEQFF. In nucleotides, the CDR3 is TGTGCCATCAGTGATTGGGGAGCGAACCGACAGGATGAGCAGTTCTTC.

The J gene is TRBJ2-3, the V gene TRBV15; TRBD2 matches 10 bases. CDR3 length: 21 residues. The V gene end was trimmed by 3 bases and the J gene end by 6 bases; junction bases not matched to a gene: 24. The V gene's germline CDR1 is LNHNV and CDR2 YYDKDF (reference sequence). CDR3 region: CATSRIPGSSSGRAGRDTQYF. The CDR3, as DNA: TGTGCCACCAGCAGGATCCCGGGGAGTAGCAGCGGGAGGGCTGGGAGGGATACGCAGTATTTT.

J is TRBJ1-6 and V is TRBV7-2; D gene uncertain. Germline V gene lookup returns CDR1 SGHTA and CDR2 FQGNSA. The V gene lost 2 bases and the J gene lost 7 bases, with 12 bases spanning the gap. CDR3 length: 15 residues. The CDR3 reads CASSLLGPWNSPLHF. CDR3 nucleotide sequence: TGTGCCAGCAGCTTACTGGGCCCCTGGAATTCACCCCTCCACTTT.

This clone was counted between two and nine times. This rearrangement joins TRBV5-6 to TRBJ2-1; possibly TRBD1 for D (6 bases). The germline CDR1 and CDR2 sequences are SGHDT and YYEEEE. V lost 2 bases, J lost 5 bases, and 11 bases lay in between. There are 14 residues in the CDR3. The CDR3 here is CASSLQGIHNEQFF. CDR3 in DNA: TGTGCCAGCAGCTTACAGGGAATCCACAATGAGCAGTTCTTC. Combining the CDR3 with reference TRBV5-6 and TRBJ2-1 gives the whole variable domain DAGVTQSPTHLIKTRGQQVTLRCSPKSGHDTVSWYQQALGQGPQFIFQYYEEEERQRGNFPDRFSGHQFPNYSSELNVNALLLGDSALYLCASSLQGIHNEQFFGPGTRLTVL.

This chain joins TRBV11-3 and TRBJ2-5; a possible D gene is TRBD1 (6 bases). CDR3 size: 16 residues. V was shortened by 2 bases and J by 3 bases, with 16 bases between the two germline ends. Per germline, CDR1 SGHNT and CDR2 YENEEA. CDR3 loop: CASSLLVWAGEETQYF. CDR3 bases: TGTGCCAGCAGCTTATTAGTCTGGGCAGGGGAAGAGACCCAGTACTTC.

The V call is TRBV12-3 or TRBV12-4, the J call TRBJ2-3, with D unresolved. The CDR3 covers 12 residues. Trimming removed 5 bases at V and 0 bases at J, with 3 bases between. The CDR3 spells CASSQSTDTQYF. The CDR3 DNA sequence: TGTGCCAGCAGTCAGAGCACAGATACGCAGTATTTT.

This chain's CDR3 is CASSPNLAGVNDEQFF. The CDR3 region has the DNA TGTGCCAGCTCACCAAATCTAGCGGGAGTAAATGATGAGCAGTTCTTC. The chain recombines TRBV18 with TRBJ2-1, with 10 bases fitting TRBD2. The CDR3 loop spans 16 amino acids. J was trimmed by 8 bases and V by 2 bases; bases with no gene match: 9. CDR1 is KGHSH, CDR2 LQKENI, per germline. The whole variable domain, remainder taken from reference TRBV18 and TRBJ2-1, is NAGVMQNPRHLVRRRGQEARLRCSPMKGHSHVYWYRQLPEEGLKFMVYLQKENIIDESGMPKERFSAEFPKEGPSILRIQQVVRGDSAAYFCASSPNLAGVNDEQFFGPGTRLTVL.

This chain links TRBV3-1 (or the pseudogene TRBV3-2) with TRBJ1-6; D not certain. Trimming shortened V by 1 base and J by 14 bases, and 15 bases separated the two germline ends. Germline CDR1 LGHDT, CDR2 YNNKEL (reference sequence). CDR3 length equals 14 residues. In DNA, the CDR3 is TGTGCCAGCAGCCAAGGCCGGGTCCAGCGGACCCTCCACTTT. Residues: CASSQGRVQRTLHF.

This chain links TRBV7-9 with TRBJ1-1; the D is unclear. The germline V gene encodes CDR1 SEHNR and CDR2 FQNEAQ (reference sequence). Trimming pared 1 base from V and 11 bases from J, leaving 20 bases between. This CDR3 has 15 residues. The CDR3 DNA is TGTGCCAGCAGCTTAGGATACAGACACGGAAGTAGGGCTTTCTTT. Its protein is CASSLGYRHGSRAFF.

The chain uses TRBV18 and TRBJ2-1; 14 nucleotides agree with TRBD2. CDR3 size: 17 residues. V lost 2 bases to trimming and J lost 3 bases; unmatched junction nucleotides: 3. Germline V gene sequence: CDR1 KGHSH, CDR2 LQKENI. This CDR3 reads CASSPRTSGGNYNEQFF. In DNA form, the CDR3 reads TGTGCCAGCTCACCAAGGACTAGCGGGGGGAACTACAATGAGCAGTTCTTC.